A selection of T cell receptor beta chains follows, all from one sample in a study of CD4+ T cells in melanoma. The assay was immunoSEQ multiplex PCR, and TCRdb's table has in-frame clones only and misses some. Of 110,000 to 150,000 clones in the sample, about 90% were seen once. Receptor source: a human donor with melanoma. The CDR3 runs from the conserved cysteine through the conserved F or W. Each record gives: clone size, J gene, V gene, D gene, CDR3 DNA, CDR3 protein. D genes are given only for firm matches. Some rows have no size entry. The others give once, few or many, or a class for an expanded clone.

clone size: NA; J gene: TRBJ1-3; V gene: TRBV11-2; D gene: NA; CDR3 DNA: TGTGCCAGCAGCTTTCAGGGAAACACCATATATTTT; CDR3 protein: CASSFQGNTIYF
clone size: NA; J gene: TRBJ1-1; V gene: TRBV18; D gene: TRBD1; CDR3 DNA: TGTGCCAGCTGTCTTCAGGGGGTGAACACTGAAGCTTTCTTT; CDR3 protein: CASCLQGVNTEAFF
clone size: NA; J gene: TRBJ2-7; V gene: TRBV13; D gene: NA; CDR3 DNA: TGTGCCAGCAGCCTGTACGGGACGGGATCCTACGAGCAGTACTTC; CDR3 protein: CASSLYGTGSYEQYF
clone size: once; J gene: TRBJ2-5; V gene: TRBV18; D gene: NA; CDR3 DNA: TGTGCCAGCTCACCAGGAATTAGTATTTCGGAGACCCAGTACTTC; CDR3 protein: CASSPGISISETQYF
clone size: NA; J gene: TRBJ2-2; V gene: TRBV10-2; D gene: TRBD1; CDR3 DNA: TGCGCCAGCTACAGGGGGTCCGGCGTTGACACCGGGGAGCTGTTTTTT; CDR3 protein: CASYRGSGVDTGELFF
clone size: NA; J gene: TRBJ1-2; V gene: TRBV5-4; D gene: TRBD1; CDR3 DNA: TGTGCCAGCAGCTTTCCGGGACAGGGGGTGGGTGGCTACACCTTC; CDR3 protein: CASSFPGQGVGGYTF
clone size: NA; J gene: TRBJ1-1; V gene: TRBV5-5; D gene: NA; CDR3 DNA: TGTGCCAGCCTTAGGATGGGGGGCGAGGGCACTGAAGCTTTCTTT; CDR3 protein: CASLRMGGEGTEAFF
clone size: NA; J gene: TRBJ1-1; V gene: TRBV5-5; D gene: NA; CDR3 DNA: TGTGCCAGCAGCTTGTTGTCAGATAGGTCTGAAGCTTTCTTT; CDR3 protein: CASSLLSDRSEAFF
clone size: NA; J gene: TRBJ1-5; V gene: TRBV5-8; D gene: NA; CDR3 DNA: TGTGCCAGCAGTTTCTACCAGGGTAGCAATCAGCCCCAGCATTTT; CDR3 protein: CASSFYQGSNQPQHF
clone size: NA; J gene: TRBJ2-3; V gene: TRBV2; D gene: NA; CDR3 DNA: TGTGCCAGCAGGACTGGGGACCTAGCTTCAGATACGCAGTATTTT; CDR3 protein: CASRTGDLASDTQYF
clone size: NA; J gene: TRBJ2-2; V gene: TRBV5-1; D gene: TRBD1; CDR3 DNA: TGCGCCAGCAGCCCAATCATAACGGGACAGGAGGGCGGGGAGCTGTTTTTT; CDR3 protein: CASSPIITGQEGGELFF
clone size: once; J gene: TRBJ1-1; V gene: TRBV6-1; D gene: NA; CDR3 DNA: TGTGCCAGCAGTGATTCGGGACTCCCGAACACTGAAGCTTTCTTT; CDR3 protein: CASSDSGLPNTEAFF
clone size: once; J gene: TRBJ2-4; V gene: TRBV2; D gene: NA; CDR3 DNA: TGTGCCAGCAGTGGTATCTTGGAAAACATTCAGTACTTC; CDR3 protein: CASSGILENIQYF
clone size: NA; J gene: TRBJ1-2; V gene: TRBV11-2; D gene: TRBD1; CDR3 DNA: TGTGCCAGCAGCTCCTGGACAGGGGTCGCCAACTATGGCTACACCTTC; CDR3 protein: CASSSWTGVANYGYTF
clone size: few; J gene: TRBJ1-1; V gene: TRBV6-6; D gene: NA; CDR3 DNA: TGTGCCAGCAGTTACGATCCTAGGGACACTGAAGCTTTCTTT; CDR3 protein: CASSYDPRDTEAFF
clone size: once; J gene: TRBJ1-2; V gene: TRBV28; D gene: NA; CDR3 DNA: TGTGCCAGCAGGCAGACAGATCGTTATGGCTACACCTTC; CDR3 protein: CASRQTDRYGYTF
clone size: NA; J gene: TRBJ1-6; V gene: TRBV2; D gene: NA; CDR3 DNA: TGTGCCAGCAGTGTCCAGGGTTCACCCCTCCACTTT; CDR3 protein: CASSVQGSPLHF
clone size: NA; J gene: TRBJ1-1; V gene: TRBV4-2; D gene: TRBD1; CDR3 DNA: TGTGCCAGCAGCCTGACAGGGCTCACTGAAGCTTTCTTT; CDR3 protein: CASSLTGLTEAFF
clone size: few; J gene: TRBJ2-3; V gene: TRBV5-1; D gene: TRBD2; CDR3 DNA: TGCGCCAGCAGCTTGGAAGGACTAAATCTTTTCAGCGGGGGTACGCAGTATTTT; CDR3 protein: CASSLEGLNLFSGGTQYF
clone size: NA; J gene: TRBJ2-3; V gene: TRBV27; D gene: NA; CDR3 DNA: TGTGCCAGCAGTTTATCGAGAGGCAGGGTCAGAGATACGCAGTATTTT; CDR3 protein: CASSLSRGRVRDTQYF
clone size: NA; J gene: TRBJ2-7; V gene: TRBV5-1; D gene: NA; CDR3 DNA: TGCGCCAGCAGCTTGGTGCAGACCTCCTACGAGCAGTACTTC; CDR3 protein: CASSLVQTSYEQYF
clone size: NA; J gene: TRBJ1-2; V gene: TRBV11-2; D gene: NA; CDR3 DNA: TGTGCCAGCAGCCCCTTTGGGGGGAACTATGGCTACACCTTC; CDR3 protein: CASSPFGGNYGYTF
clone size: NA; J gene: TRBJ1-3; V gene: TRBV6-1; D gene: NA; CDR3 DNA: TGTGCCAGCAGTGAAGATGCTGGAAACACCATATATTTT; CDR3 protein: CASSEDAGNTIYF
clone size: NA; J gene: TRBJ2-7; V gene: TRBV18; D gene: TRBD1; CDR3 DNA: TGTGCCAGCTCCGGTGGACAGGGGTTCTACGAGCAGTACTTC; CDR3 protein: CASSGGQGFYEQYF